This T cell receptor (beta chain) was obtained from a study of graft-versus-host responses after intestinal transplantation (dated by TCRdb to the early 2020s). For the wider study: The transplants that recipients received were multivisceral, liver-intestinal, or isolated intestinal. Instead of going to the commercial service, samples from three later patients were sequenced in-house on an Illumina MiSeq and processed with MiXCR. Donor T cell macrochimerism was defined as a peak of at least 4% donor T cells among recipient peripheral blood mononuclear cells. Of the 20 to 30 intestinal transplant recipients enrolled in the cohort, one of whom was a retransplant, 3 patients without pretransplant specimens were excluded. To identify alloreactive clones, pre-transplant mixed lymphocyte reaction products were sequenced and compared with unstimulated pre-transplant donor and recipient T cells. Bulk TCR-beta CDR3 sequencing was used to track graft-versus-host and host-versus-graft alloreactive T cell clones in the graft, circulation and bone marrow after intestinal transplantation. Anti-thymocyte globulin induction was given to all recipients, followed by maintenance tacrolimus and steroids for approximately three years.

The library was prepared using the immunoSEQ multiplex PCR assay. For most patients, genomic DNA was isolated with the Qiagen DNeasy Blood and Tissue Kit and shipped frozen to Adaptive Biotechnologies for TCR sequencing. For most patients, high-throughput TCR-beta CDR3 sequencing of genomic DNA was performed by Adaptive Biotechnologies. Per the authors' processing: TCR sequencing data for around 19 patients were retrieved from Adaptive's ImmunoSEQ software; a few other patients were processed with MiXCR and VDJtools. To correct CD4 versus CD8 sorting errors, any sequence found in both subsets at a frequency ratio below 5:1 was removed. CDR3 nucleotide sequences shared between donor and recipient were removed because their origin could not be assigned. To count as alloreactive, a clone needed at least 2-fold expansion over unstimulated cells and a minimum CFSE-low frequency of 0.002% (template counts) or 0.001% (read counts). Clones were considered mappable if detected in sequenced pre-transplant spleen, lymph node, or MLR CFSE-low populations of the donor or recipient. Cumulative frequency of alloreactive clones was calculated as a percentage of all sequences weighted by copy number. In TCRdb, the immuneACCESS table is reduced to in-frame sequences with V and J assigned. These tables do not hold every clone; where another copy was compared, an unresolved V gene accounts for under half, and the others remain unexplained. V and J calls and clone size are copied from that table; D and trimming were computed from the DNA. This sample comprises about 84,000 clones, approximately 89% of them detected only once. The top ten clonotypes cover approximately 0.33% of the sample.

The investigation overall reported the following: The relatively low number and heterogeneity of intestinal transplant patients limited the conclusions. Peak levels of circulating GvH clones were associated with declines in HvG clones early after transplant. GvH clones were found in recipient bone marrow, and some of the GvH clones appeared earlier in ileal mucosa or blood, which is consistent with an intestinal mucosal origin. In the allografts of patients with donor T cell macrochimerism, GvH to HvG T cell clonal ratios were high.

Spanning cysteine to phenylalanine, the CDR3 consists of 14 amino acids. Solely the CDR3 DNA is kept, with 42 bases framed from the first base. Sequences SNHLY (CDR1) and FYNNEI (CDR2) are obtained from the germline V gene. V sheds 7 bases and J sheds 3 bases, leaving 14 bases between their ends. In regard to this clone: No cognate antigen has been identified for it. Nothing much larger sits one base from this clone, and base qualities are not available.

According to the study, the label for this sample's time point signals: cells obtained before transplantation from donor or recipient. CD3+CD4+ and CD3+CD8+ populations were FACS-sorted from unstimulated pre-transplant donor and recipient cells taken from spleen or lymph nodes. This specimen consisted of unstimulated CD4+ T cells sorted from spleen or lymph node cells, obtained before transplant. This TCR derives from a human donor who was the organ donor for an intestinal transplant. Here the chain combines TRBV2 and TRBJ2-3, with a weak D call of TRBD1 (6 bases match). This receptor carries the CDR3 CASTSGQWTDTQYF. DNA sequence: TGTGCCAGCACAAGCGGACAGTGGACAGATACGCAGTATTTT.